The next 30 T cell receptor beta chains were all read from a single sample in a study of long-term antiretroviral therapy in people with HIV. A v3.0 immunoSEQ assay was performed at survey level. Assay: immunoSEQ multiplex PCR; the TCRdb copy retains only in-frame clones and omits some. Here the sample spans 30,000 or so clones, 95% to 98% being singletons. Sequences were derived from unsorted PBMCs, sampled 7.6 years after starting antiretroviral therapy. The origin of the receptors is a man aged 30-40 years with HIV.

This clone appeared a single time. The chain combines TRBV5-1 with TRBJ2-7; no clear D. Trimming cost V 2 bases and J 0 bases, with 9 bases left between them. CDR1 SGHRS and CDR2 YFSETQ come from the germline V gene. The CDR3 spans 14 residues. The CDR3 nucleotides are TGCGCCAGCAGCTTTGAACGCAGCTCCTACGAGCAGTACTTC. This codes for CASSFERSSYEQYF.

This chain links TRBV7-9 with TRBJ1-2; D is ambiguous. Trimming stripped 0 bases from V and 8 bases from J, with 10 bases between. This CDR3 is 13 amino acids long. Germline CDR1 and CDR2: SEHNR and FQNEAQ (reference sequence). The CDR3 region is CASSLAVLEGYTF. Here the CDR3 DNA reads TGTGCCAGCAGCTTAGCTGTCCTTGAGGGCTACACCTTC.

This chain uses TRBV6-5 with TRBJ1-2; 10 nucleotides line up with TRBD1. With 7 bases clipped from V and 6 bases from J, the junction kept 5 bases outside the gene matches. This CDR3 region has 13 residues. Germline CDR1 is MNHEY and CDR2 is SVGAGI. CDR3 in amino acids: CASTPGTGDGYTF. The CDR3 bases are TGTGCCAGCACTCCTGGGACAGGGGATGGCTACACCTTC.

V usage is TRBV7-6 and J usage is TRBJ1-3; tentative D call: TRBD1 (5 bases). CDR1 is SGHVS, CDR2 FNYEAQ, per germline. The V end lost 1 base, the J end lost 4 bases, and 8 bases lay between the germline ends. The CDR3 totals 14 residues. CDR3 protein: CASSLGTTGNTIYF. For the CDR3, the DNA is TGTGCCAGCAGCTTAGGGACAACCGGAAACACCATATATTTT.

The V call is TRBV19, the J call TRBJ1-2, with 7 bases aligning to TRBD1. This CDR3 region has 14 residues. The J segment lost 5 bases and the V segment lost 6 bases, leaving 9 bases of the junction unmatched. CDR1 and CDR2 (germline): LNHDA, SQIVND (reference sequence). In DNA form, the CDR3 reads TGTGCCAGTAGCCTTACAGGGGTGAAATATGGCTACACCTTC. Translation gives CASSLTGVKYGYTF.

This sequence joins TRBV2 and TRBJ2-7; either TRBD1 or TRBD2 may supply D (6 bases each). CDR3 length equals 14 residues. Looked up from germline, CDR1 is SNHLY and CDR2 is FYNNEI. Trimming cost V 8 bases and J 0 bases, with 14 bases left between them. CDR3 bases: TGTGCCAGCCGCGGGGACATCTTCTCCTACGAGCAGTACTTC. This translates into CASRGDIFSYEQYF.

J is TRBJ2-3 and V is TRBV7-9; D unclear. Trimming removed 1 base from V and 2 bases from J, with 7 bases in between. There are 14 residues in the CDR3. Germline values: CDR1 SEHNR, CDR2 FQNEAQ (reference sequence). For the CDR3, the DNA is TGTGCCAGCAGCTTAGACACCTACACAGATACGCAGTATTTT. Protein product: CASSLDTYTDTQYF.

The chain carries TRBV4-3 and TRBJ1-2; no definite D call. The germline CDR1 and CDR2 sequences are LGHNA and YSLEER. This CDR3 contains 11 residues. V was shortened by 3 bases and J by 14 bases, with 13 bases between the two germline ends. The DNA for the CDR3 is TGCGCCAGCAGCCATGGGTCCGTCAGAACCTTC. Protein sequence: CASSHGSVRTF.

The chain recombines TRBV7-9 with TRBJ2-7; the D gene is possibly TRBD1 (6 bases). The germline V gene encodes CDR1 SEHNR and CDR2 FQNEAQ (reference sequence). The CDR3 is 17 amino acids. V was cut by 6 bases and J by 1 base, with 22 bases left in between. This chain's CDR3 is CASRRRGYRSTSYEQYF. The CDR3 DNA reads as TGTGCCAGCAGGCGAAGGGGGTACAGGTCCACATCCTACGAGCAGTACTTC.

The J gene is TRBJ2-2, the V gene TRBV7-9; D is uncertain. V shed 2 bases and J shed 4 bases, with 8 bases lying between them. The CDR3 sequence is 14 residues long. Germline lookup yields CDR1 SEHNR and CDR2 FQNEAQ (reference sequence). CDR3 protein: CASSLPASTGELFF. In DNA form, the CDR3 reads TGTGCCAGCAGCTTACCTGCGAGCACCGGGGAGCTGTTTTTT.

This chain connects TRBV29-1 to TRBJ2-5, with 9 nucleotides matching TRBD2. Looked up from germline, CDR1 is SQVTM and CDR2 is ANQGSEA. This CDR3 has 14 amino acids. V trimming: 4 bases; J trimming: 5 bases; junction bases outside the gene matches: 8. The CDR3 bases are TGCAGCGTTGCTCGAGCGGGGGGCTATGAGACCCAGTACTTC. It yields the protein CSVARAGGYETQYF.

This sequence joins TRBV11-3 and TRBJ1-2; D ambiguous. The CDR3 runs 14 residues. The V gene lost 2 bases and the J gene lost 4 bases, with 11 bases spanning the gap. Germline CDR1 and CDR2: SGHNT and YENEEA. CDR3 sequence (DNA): TGTGCCAGCAGCTTAAAGAGGGATAGCTATGGCTACACCTTC. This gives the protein CASSLKRDSYGYTF.

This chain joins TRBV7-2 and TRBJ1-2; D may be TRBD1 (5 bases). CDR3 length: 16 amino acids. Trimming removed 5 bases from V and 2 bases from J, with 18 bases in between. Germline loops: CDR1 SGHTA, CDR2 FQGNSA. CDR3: CASSPTPGTVNYGYTF. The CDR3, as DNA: TGTGCCAGCAGCCCCACCCCCGGGACGGTCAACTATGGCTACACCTTC.

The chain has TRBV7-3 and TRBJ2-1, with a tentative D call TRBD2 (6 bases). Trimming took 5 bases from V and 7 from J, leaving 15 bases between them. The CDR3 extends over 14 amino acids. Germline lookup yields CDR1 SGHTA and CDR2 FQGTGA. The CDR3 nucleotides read TGTGCCAGCAGCCCAACGACTAGTGTAAATGAGCAGTTCTTC. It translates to CASSPTTSVNEQFF.

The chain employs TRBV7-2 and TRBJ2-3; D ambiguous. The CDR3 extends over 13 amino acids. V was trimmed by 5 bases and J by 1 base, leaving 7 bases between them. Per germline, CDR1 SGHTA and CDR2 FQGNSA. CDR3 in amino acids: CASSNSRTDTQYF. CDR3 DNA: TGTGCCAGCAGCAACTCTCGCACAGATACGCAGTATTTT.

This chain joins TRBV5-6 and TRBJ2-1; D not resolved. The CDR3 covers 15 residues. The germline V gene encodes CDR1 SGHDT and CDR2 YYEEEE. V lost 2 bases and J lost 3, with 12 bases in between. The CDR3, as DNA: TGTGCCAGCAGCTTTCTTGCGCAGATCTACAATGAGCAGTTCTTC. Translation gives CASSFLAQIYNEQFF.

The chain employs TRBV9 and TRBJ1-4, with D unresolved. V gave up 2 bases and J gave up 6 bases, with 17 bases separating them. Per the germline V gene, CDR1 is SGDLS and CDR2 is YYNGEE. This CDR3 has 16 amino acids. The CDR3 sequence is CASSVSLGDGYEKLFF. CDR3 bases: TGTGCCAGCAGCGTTAGCCTCGGGGATGGGTATGAAAAACTGTTTTTT. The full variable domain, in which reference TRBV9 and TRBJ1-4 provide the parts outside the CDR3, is DSGVTQTPKHLITATGQRVTLRCSPRSGDLSVYWYQQSLDQGLQFLIQYYNGEERAKGNILERFSAQQFPDLHSELNLSSLELGDSALYFCASSVSLGDGYEKLFFGSGTQLSVL.

The DNA of the CDR3 is TGTGCCACCAAAGTCGGGGGGCTTGATACGCAGTATTTT. Translated, it gives CATKVGGLDTQYF. The V call is TRBV15, the J call TRBJ2-3; D may be TRBD2 (7 bases). V lost 7 bases and J 6 bases, leaving 14 bases between the germline ends. CDR3 length equals 13 residues. Germline CDR1 is LNHNV and CDR2 is YYDKDF (reference sequence). The full variable domain, its missing parts supplied by reference TRBV15 and TRBJ2-3, is DAMVIQNPRYQVTQFGKPVTLSCSQTLNHNVMYWYQQKSSQAPKLLFHYYDKDFNNEADTPDNFQSRRPNTSFCFLDIRSPGLGDTAMYLCATKVGGLDTQYFGPGTRLTVL.

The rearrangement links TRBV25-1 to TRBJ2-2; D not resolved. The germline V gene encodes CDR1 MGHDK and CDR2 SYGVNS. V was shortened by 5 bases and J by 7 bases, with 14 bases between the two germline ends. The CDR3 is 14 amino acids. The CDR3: CASSQSSWGGELFF. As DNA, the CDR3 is TGTGCCAGCAGTCAATCTAGTTGGGGCGGGGAGCTGTTTTTT.

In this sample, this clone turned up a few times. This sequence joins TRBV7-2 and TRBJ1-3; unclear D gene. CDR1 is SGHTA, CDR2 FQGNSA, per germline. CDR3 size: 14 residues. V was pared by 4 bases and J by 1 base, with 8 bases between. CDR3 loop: CASSSDTSGNTIYF. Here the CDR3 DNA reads TGTGCCAGCAGCTCTGACACGTCTGGAAACACCATATATTTT.

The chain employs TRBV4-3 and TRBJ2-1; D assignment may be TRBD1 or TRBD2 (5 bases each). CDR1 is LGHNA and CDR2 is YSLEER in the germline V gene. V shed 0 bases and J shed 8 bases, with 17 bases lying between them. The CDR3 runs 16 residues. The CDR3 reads CASSQEGLAQGYEQFF. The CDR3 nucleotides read TGCGCCAGCAGCCAAGAGGGGCTAGCTCAAGGGTATGAGCAGTTCTTC.

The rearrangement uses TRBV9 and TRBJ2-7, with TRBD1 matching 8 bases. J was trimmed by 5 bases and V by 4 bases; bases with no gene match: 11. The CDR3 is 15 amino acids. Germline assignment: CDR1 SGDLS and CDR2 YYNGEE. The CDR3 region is CASSPVDRAWDEQYF. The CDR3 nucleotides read TGTGCCAGCAGCCCAGTGGACAGGGCATGGGACGAGCAGTACTTC.

The CDR3, as DNA: TGTGCCACTCCACCGGGACAGGGTTTTTGGGAGACCCAGTACTTC. The encoded protein is CATPPGQGFWETQYF. V usage is TRBV10-3 and J usage is TRBJ2-5; 9 positions match TRBD1. The CDR3 spans 15 residues. CDR1 and CDR2 from the germline V gene are ENHRY and SYGVKD. Trimming took 10 bases from V and 5 from J; bases not matched to a gene: 14.

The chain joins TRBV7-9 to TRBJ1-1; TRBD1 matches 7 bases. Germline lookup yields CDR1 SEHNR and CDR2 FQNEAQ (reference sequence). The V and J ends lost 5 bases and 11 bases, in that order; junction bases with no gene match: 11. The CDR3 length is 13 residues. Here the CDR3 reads CASSDGVGRGAFF. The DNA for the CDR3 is TGTGCCAGCAGCGACGGGGTCGGCAGGGGGGCTTTCTTT.

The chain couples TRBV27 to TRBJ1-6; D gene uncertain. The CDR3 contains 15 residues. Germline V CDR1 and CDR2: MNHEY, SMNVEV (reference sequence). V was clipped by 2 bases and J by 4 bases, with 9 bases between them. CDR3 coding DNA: TGTGCCAGCAGTTTACACAGAGAGTATAATTCACCCCTCCACTTT. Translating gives CASSLHREYNSPLHF.

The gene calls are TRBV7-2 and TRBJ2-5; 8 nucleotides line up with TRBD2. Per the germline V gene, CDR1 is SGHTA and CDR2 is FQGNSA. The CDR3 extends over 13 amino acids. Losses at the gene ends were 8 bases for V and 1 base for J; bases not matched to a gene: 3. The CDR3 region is CASSGRGQETQYF. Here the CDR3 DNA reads TGTGCCAGCTCCGGGAGGGGCCAAGAGACCCAGTACTTC. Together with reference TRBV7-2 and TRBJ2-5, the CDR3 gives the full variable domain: GAGVSQSPSNKVTEKGKDVELRCDPISGHTALYWYRQSLGQGLEFLIYFQGNSAPDKSGLPSDRFSAERTGGSVSTLTIQRTQQEDSAVYLCASSGRGQETQYFGPGTRLLVL.

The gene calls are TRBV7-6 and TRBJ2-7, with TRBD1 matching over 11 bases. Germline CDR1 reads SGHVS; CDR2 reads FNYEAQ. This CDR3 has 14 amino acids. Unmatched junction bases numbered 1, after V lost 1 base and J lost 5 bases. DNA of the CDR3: TGTGCCAGCAGCTTAGGGGACAGGGGGGACGAGCAGTACTTC. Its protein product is CASSLGDRGDEQYF.

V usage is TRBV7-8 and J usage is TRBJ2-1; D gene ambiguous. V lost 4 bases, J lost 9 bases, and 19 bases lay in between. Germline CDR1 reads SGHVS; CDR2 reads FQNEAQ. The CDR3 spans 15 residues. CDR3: CASSSTPLASSEQFF. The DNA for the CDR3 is TGTGCCAGCAGCTCCACTCCGTTGGCTTCGAGTGAGCAGTTCTTC. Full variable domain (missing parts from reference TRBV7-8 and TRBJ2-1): GAGVSQSPRYKVAKRGQDVALRCDPISGHVSLFWYQQALGQGPEFLTYFQNEAQLDKSGLPSDRFFAERPEGSVSTLKIQRTQQEDSAVYLCASSSTPLASSEQFFGPGTRLTVL.

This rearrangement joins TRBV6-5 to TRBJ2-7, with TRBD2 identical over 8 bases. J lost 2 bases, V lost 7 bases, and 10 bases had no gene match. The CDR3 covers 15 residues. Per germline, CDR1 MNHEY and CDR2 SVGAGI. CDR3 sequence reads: CASTKNSGGPYEQYF. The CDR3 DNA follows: TGTGCCAGCACTAAAAATTCGGGAGGGCCCTACGAGCAGTACTTC.

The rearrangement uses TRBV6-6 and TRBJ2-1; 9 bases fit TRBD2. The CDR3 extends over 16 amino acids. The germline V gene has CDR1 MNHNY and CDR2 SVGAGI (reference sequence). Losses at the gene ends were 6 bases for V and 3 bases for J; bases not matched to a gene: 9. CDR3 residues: CASRRLLAGLYNEQFF. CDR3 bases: TGTGCCAGCAGACGCCTTCTAGCGGGACTCTACAATGAGCAGTTCTTC.